This TCR beta chain was observed in a study of blood T cell repertoires in COVID-19. Study as a whole: Samples of COVID-19 (acute and convalescent) were obtained from the United States, Italy and Spain. PBMCs, B-cell-depleted T cells, or T cells were the source of the cDNA or gDNA that made up the material.

This CDR3 comprises 17 residues. J lost 5 bases, V lost 6 bases, and 14 bases had no gene match. In the authors' methods: How many nucleated cells were present was estimated from reference gene primer amplification. Sequencing was performed with immunoSEQ multiplex PCR; in TCRdb, only in-frame clones are kept and a portion is missing. V and J calls and clone size are given by that table; D and trimming were obtained from the DNA. The table shows 140,000 to 150,000 clones, with roughly 90% occurring only once. The sequenced sample consisted of peripheral blood. The TCR sequence derives from a woman aged 45-65 years with acute or convalescent COVID-19. The chain joins TRBV23-1 to TRBJ2-2, with 8 positions matching TRBD2. Being an ORF, TRBV23-1 has a function that is uncertain. Here the CDR3 reads CASRRTSREGGTGELFF. CDR3 nucleotide sequence: TGCGCCAGCAGGCGGACTAGCCGTGAAGGGGGAACCGGGGAGCTGTTTTTT.